This TCR beta chain derives from a study of T-cell reconstitution after alpha-beta-depleted transplantation in children. Unique molecular identifiers were used in preparing the TCRbeta library. MiXCR, run by TCRdb on the PCR reads, gives a single entry per CDR3 protein. This sample has over 550,000 distinct CDR3 sequences, with about 10% found just once. At least ten counts were recorded for this clonotype. In germline, CDR1 is SGHAT, CDR2 FQNNGV. The length of the CDR3 is 16 residues. The V and J ends lost 0 bases and 0 bases respectively, with 10 bases between them. This chain joins TRBV11-2 and TRBJ2-3; D remains unclear. The receptor was derived from a human donor who donated a stem cell graft to a child with acute myeloid leukemia. The material was PBMCs from the stem cell graft donor, obtained from the stem cell graft. In DNA, the CDR3 is TGTGCCAGCAGCTTAGATCTGGCTACTAGCACAGATACGCAGTATTTT. It codes for CASSLDLATSTDTQYF.